This entry lists 8 T cell receptor beta chains sequenced from one sample in a study of shared clonotypes between healthy human individuals. Profiling relied on immunoSEQ multiplex PCR, and the TCRdb table lists in-frame clones only, not all of them. The sample lists approximately 1.5 million clones; 95% to 99% were seen once. Material for sequencing was naive CD4+ T cells sorted from blood. The subset denotes: CD45RA+ positively selected. The source is a man aged 25-40 years in good health.

V is TRBV6-5 and J is TRBJ2-5, with 13 bases identical to TRBD2. Trimming removed 6 bases from V and 5 bases from J; junction bases left unmatched: 6. CDR1 is MNHEY, CDR2 SVGAGI, per germline. The CDR3 length is 15 residues. The CDR3 nucleotides are TGTGCCAGCAGGAGACTAGCGGGAGGTTCGGAGACCCAGTACTTC. The encoded protein is CASRRLAGGSETQYF.

The chain links TRBV15 to TRBJ2-5; D call uncertain. The CDR3 runs 12 residues. With 5 bases removed from V and 3 bases from J, the gap between germline ends came to 7 bases. In germline, CDR1 is LNHNV, CDR2 YYDKDF (reference sequence). The CDR3 is CATSRPEETQYF. CDR3 DNA: TGTGCCACCAGCCGGCCCGAAGAGACCCAGTACTTC.

V usage is TRBV5-1 and J usage is TRBJ2-7; the D gene is possibly TRBD1 (5 bases). The CDR3 runs to 13 residues. With 4 bases removed from V and 4 bases from J, the gap between germline ends came to 12 bases. In germline, CDR1 is SGHRS, CDR2 YFSETQ. The CDR3 spells CASSRGQVYEQYF. The CDR3, as DNA: TGCGCCAGCAGCCGAGGACAAGTTTACGAGCAGTACTTC.

This chain connects TRBV27 to TRBJ2-1; D unclear. The CDR3 has 13 amino acids. Trimming shortened V by 3 bases and J by 4 bases, and 7 bases separated the two germline ends. Per germline, CDR1 MNHEY and CDR2 SMNVEV (reference sequence). The CDR3 DNA reads TGTGCCAGCAGTTTGAAGGGATACAATGAGCAGTTCTTC. It encodes CASSLKGYNEQFF.

This chain joins TRBV25-1 and TRBJ1-2; 8 bases line up with TRBD1. This CDR3 spans 14 amino acids. Germline V lookup: CDR1 MGHDK, CDR2 SYGVNS. Trimming cost V 5 bases and J 7 bases; bases outside gene matches: 9. DNA for the CDR3: TGTGCCAGCAGTTACGCAGGGGGCGAGGTTGGCTACACCTTC. Its protein is CASSYAGGEVGYTF.

The chain has TRBV28 and TRBJ2-7; D is ambiguous. V lost 9 bases, J lost 3 bases, and 15 bases lay in between. The V gene's germline CDR1 is MDHEN and CDR2 SYDVKM. The CDR3 sequence is 13 residues long. CDR3 sequence reads: CASNVLTDYEQYF. DNA of the CDR3: TGTGCCAGTAACGTTCTAACGGACTACGAGCAGTACTTC.

This chain links TRBV29-1 with TRBJ2-3; D gene uncertain. Germline CDR1 is SQVTM and CDR2 is ANQGSEA. The CDR3 runs 16 residues. V lost 6 bases and J 0 bases, leaving 19 bases between the germline ends. CDR3 bases: TGCAGCGTAAAAGGATTGACATCAGCCAGCACAGATACGCAGTATTTT. It codes for CSVKGLTSASTDTQYF.

V gene TRBV5-1 combines with J gene TRBJ2-5; TRBD1 might be the D (5 bases). V was shortened by 4 bases and J by 1 base, with 14 bases between the two germline ends. CDR3 length: 15 amino acids. Germline-derived CDR1 and CDR2 are SGHRS and YFSETQ. The CDR3 is CASSRQTLLQETQYF. CDR3 in DNA: TGCGCCAGCAGCAGACAGACACTCCTCCAAGAGACCCAGTACTTC.